Sequencing of this T cell receptor (beta chain) was carried out in a study of post-analysis software for immune sequencing data. Study overall: Multiple sclerosis in the patients followed relapsing-remitting, secondary progressive and progressive-relapsing courses. Whole-study findings and limits: Patients with multiple sclerosis recorded significantly lower normalized Chao1 diversity than controls, the study found. Elevated frequency relative to controls characterized about 5 TRBV segments in patients, TRBV5-6, TRBV5-1 and TRBV20-1 among them.

Looked up from germline, CDR1 is SGHTA and CDR2 is FQGNSA. The CDR3 is made up of 16 amino acids. Trimming removed 6 bases at V and 0 bases at J, with 14 bases between. The TCR beta cDNA libraries contained unique molecular identifiers. TCRdb recomputed calls from the PCR reads with MiXCR, one row per CDR3 protein. The data show 350,000 to 450,000 distinct CDR3 sequences, approximately 38% seen once. As to this clonotype: Its cognate antigen is unknown.

The chain joins TRBV7-2 to TRBJ2-2, with D perhaps matching TRBD1 (6 bases). The TCR was taken from a girl aged 10 to 17 with multiple sclerosis. Sequencing used blood. CDR3 sequence (DNA): TGTGCCAGCAGACTGACAGGTCCCGCGAACACCGGGGAGCTGTTTTTT. Its protein product is CASRLTGPANTGELFF.